This TCR beta chain was obtained from a study of blood T cell repertoires in COVID-19. Assay: immunoSEQ multiplex PCR; the TCRdb copy retains only in-frame clones and omits some. The table includes about 100,000 clones, roughly 80% detected once. The specimen sequenced was peripheral blood. This TCR was sampled from a woman in her 70s with acute or convalescent COVID-19.

CDR3 sequence reads: CASSLVGGGPPDTQYF. The CDR3 region has the DNA TGCGCCAGCAGCTTGGTCGGCGGGGGGCCTCCAGATACGCAGTATTTT. The chain has TRBV5-1 and TRBJ2-3; 8 bases line up with TRBD2. V lost 0 bases to trimming and J lost 4 bases; unmatched junction nucleotides: 7. The CDR3 totals 16 residues. Germline V gene data show CDR1 as SGHRS and CDR2 as YFSETQ.